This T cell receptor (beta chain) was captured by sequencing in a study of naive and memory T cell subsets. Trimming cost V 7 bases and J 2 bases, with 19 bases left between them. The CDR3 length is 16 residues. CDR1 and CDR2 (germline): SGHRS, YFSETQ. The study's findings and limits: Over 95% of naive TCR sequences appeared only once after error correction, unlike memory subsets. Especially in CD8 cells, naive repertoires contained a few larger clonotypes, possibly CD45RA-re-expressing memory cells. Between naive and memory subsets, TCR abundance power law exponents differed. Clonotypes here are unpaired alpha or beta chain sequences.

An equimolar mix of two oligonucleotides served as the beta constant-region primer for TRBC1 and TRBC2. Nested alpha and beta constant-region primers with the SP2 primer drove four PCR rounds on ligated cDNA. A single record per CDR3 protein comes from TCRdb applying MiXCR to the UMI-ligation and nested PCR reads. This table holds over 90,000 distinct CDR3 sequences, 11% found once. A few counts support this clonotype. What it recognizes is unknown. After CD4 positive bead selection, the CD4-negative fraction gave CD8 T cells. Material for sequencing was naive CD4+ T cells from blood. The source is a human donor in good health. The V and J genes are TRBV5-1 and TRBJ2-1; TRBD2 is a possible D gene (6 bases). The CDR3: CASVPVAGTAYNEQFF. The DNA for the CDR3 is TGCGCCAGCGTACCGGTGGCGGGAACCGCCTACAATGAGCAGTTCTTC.